This T cell receptor beta chain is drawn from a study of shared clonotypes between healthy human individuals (dated by TCRdb to the early 2020s). For the study in its entirety: The cohort included a few men and a couple of women between 18 and 49 years of age. For each donor, CD4 naive and CD4 memory were each given three plates, CD8 naive was given two plates, and CD8 memory was given one plate. To estimate repertoire size and how much clonotypes are shared between individuals, the study performed deep sequencing of blood TCR repertoires from about five healthy adults. To increase sequencing depth and limit assay-specific biases, different laboratories used diverse techniques to prepare libraries and sequence TCR repertoires. Each donor's leukapheresis produced roughly between roughly 0.94 and 9.5 billion PBMCs. The paper's findings and limits, for the study overall: Compared with non-shared clonotypes, clonotypes shared by all four sorted-subset donors had higher generation probabilities. Naive subsets generally had larger estimated clonotype richness than memory subsets. When a few donors were compared, the shared fraction of clonotypes was about 5% for naive CD4, approximately 3.3% for naive CD8, more than 2% for memory CD4, and 0.35% to 0.5% for memory CD8. Even with the large sequencing depth, rarefaction of the sorted-subset datasets indicated that sequencing was incomplete. The genetic and exposure-history diversity represented was limited by the small number of donors. Sampling was limited to blood, and TCR repertoires in tissue likely differ from TCR repertoires in blood. Pairwise subsampling indicated that sequencing depth was expected to affect the degree of clonotype sharing among donors.

Donors were healthy HIV-negative adults with no recently reported acute infections or vaccinations. All donors were Caucasian adults living in Nashville, Tennessee, USA. CD4+ T cells were enriched by magnetic negative selection; naive cells were then positively selected on CD45RA, and the negative fraction formed the memory subset. Blood was collected by leukapheresis, and PBMCs were isolated by Ficoll-Histopaque density gradient centrifugation and then cryopreserved in liquid nitrogen vapor phase. Purity and quantity of every magnetically sorted T cell population were checked by analytical flow cytometry. Each sorted fraction had its genomic DNA isolated and then quantified by UV absorbance on a Nanodrop 2000c. TCR CDR3 regions were amplified from genomic DNA by multiplex PCR using the deep immunoSEQ assay. For each cell subset, the extracted genomic DNA was distributed evenly across all wells of several immunoSEQ 96-well plates, and each plate served as one replicate. Each replicate PCR for sorted subsets received roughly 0.2 ug genomic DNA, equal to about 30,000 T cell genomes. Purified libraries were measured with a Qubit 3.0 fluorometer, size-checked on a Bioanalyzer 2100, and measured again with the KAPA Library Quantification kit. Every immunoSEQ 96-well plate was sequenced on a separate single-read 150-cycle Illumina NextSeq 550 flow cell. From the authors' description of their analysis: Because the immunoSEQ output included only junctional sequences and no quality scores, the filtering could not be the same as the filtering used for full-length reads. To assign V/J genes and CDR3, sequences were annotated using PyIR, a Python wrapper for IgBLAST v1.9, with IMGT germline references. Reads with weak V/J assignments (E-value above 1e-6), missing CDR3, stop codons, out-of-frame junctions, or ambiguous translated residues were removed. A V3J clonotype was defined by an identical inferred V gene, J gene, and CDR3 amino acid sequence. To compute the percentage overlap between repertoires, the number of shared unique clonotypes was divided by the size of the smaller repertoire. Richness of each repertoire was evaluated using RTK rarefaction, the Chao1 estimator, and Recon v2.1 estimates of unobserved clonotypes. Generation probabilities for all TCRbeta clonotypes obtained by the gDNA method from four donors were computed using OLGA. TCRdb retrieved this table from immuneACCESS and kept in-frame rearrangements only. Not all clones are present; in checked studies, unresolved V genes account for under half, and no reason is known for the remainder. Clone size and the V and J calls come from that table; the DNA yielded D and trimming. This sample gives millions of clones in total; approximately 93% of them show up just once. The ten largest clonotypes hold approximately 0.4% of the sample.

V is clipped by 4 bases and J by 10 bases, and the sequence between their germline boundaries is 22 bases long. CDR1 and CDR2 are read off the germline V gene as KGHSH and LQKENI. Spanning cysteine to phenylalanine, the CDR3 consists of 15 amino acids. The read is trimmed to its CDR3 DNA, 45 bases read in frame from base 1. To note about this clone: Its antigen is still unknown. The record has no base qualities; no much larger clone is one base away.

Material: naive CD4+ T cells from PBMCs. The meaning of the sample's cell subset or site label: CD45RA+ positively selected. The clonotype was recovered from a man younger than 35 in good health. Some clones in this sample may be carry-over from other donors' samples. The chain employs TRBV18 and TRBJ1-1; TRBD1 is possibly the D segment (6 matching bases). The CDR3 here reads CASSLGVGGPAGAFF. The bases are TGTGCCAGCTCACTTGGAGTGGGGGGGCCCGCCGGAGCTTTCTTT.